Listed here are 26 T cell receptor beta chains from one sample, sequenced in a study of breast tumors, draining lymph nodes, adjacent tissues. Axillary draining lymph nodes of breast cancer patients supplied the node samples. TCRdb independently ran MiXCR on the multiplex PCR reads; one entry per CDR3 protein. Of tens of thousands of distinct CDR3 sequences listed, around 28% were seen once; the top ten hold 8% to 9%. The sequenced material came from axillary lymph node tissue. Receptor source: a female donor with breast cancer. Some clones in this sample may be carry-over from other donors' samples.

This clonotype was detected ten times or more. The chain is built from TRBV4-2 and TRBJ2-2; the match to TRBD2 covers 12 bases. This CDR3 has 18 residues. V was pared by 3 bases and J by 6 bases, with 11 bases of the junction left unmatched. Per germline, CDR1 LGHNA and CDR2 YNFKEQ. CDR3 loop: CASSQALAGGLGAGELFF. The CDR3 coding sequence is TGTGCCAGCAGCCAGGCTCTAGCGGGAGGGCTCGGCGCCGGGGAGCTGTTTTTT.

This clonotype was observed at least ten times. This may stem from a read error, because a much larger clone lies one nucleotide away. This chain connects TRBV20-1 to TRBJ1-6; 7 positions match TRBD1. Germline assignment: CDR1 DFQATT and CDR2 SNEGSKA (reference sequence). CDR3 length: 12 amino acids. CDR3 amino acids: CSASFRGSPFHF. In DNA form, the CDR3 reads TGCAGTGCTAGCTTCAGGGGGTCACCCTTCCACTTT.

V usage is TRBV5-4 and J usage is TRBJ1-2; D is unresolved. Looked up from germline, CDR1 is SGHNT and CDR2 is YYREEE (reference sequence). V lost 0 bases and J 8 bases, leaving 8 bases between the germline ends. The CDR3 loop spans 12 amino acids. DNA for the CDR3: TGTGCCAGCAGCTTGGCTACCGGGGGCTACACCTTC. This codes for CASSLATGGYTF.

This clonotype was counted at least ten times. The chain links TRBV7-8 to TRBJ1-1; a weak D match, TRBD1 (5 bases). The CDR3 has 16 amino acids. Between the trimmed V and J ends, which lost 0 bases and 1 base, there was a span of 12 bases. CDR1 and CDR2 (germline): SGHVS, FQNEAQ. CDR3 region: CASSLALRQGNTEAFF. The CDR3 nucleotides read TGTGCCAGCAGCTTAGCCCTGCGGCAGGGGAACACTGAAGCTTTCTTT.

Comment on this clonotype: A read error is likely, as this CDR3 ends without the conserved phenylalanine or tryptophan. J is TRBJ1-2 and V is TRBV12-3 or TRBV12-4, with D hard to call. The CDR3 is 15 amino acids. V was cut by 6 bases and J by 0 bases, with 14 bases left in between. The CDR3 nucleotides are TGTGCCAGCAGCCGCAACACGGGGTCTAACTATGGCTACACCTCC. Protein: CASSRNTGSNYGYTS.

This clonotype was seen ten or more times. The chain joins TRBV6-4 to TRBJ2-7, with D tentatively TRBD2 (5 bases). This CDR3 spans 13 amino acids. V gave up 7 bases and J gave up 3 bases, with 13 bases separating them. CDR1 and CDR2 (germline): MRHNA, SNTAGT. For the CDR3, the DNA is TGTGCCAGCACGGACTCGAGGATCTACGAGCAGTACTTC. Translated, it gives CASTDSRIYEQYF.

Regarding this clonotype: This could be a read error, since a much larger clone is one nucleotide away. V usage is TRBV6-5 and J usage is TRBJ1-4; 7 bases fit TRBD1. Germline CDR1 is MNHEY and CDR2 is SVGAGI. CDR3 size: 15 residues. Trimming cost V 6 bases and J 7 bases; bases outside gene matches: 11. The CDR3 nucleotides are TGTGCCAGCAGGCCCACAGGGGTCCAGGGTGAAAAACTGTTTTTT. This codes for CASRPTGVQGEKLFF.

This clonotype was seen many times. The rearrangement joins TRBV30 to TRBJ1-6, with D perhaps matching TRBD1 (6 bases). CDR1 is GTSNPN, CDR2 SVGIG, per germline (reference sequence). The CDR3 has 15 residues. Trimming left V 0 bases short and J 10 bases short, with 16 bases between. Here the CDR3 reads CAWSVSAGAGSPLHF. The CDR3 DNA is TGTGCCTGGAGTGTATCGGCAGGGGCGGGATCACCCCTCCACTTT.

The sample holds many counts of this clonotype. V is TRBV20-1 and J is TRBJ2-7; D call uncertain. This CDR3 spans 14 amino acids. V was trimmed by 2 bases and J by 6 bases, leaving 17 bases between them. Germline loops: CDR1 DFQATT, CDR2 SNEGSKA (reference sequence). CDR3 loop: CSARSAVPSSEQYF. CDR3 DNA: TGCAGTGCTAGAAGTGCAGTTCCAAGCAGCGAGCAGTACTTC.

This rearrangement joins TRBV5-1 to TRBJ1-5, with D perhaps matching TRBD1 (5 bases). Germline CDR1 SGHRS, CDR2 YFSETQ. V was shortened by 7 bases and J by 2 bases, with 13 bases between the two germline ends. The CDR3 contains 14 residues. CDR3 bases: TGCGCCAGCGGGCTTGGGGGTGGCAATCAGCCCCAGCATTTT. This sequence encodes CASGLGGGNQPQHF.

This CDR3 is CASTPTGARKTQYF. For the CDR3, the DNA is TGTGCCAGCACGCCCACGGGGGCCAGGAAGACCCAGTACTTC. The chain links TRBV5-5 to TRBJ2-5; D assignment may be TRBD1 or TRBD2 (6 bases each). Germline V gene lookup returns CDR1 SGHKS and CDR2 YYEKEE (reference sequence). The ends were cut back, 6 bases at V and 6 bases at J, with 18 bases in the middle. CDR3 length: 14 amino acids. Supplemented by reference TRBV5-5 and TRBJ2-5, the full variable domain reads DAGVTQSPTHLIKTRGQQVTLRCSPISGHKSVSWYQQVLGQGPQFIFQYYEKEERGRGNFPDRFSARQFPNYSSELNVNALLLGDSALYLCASTPTGARKTQYFGPGTRLLVL.

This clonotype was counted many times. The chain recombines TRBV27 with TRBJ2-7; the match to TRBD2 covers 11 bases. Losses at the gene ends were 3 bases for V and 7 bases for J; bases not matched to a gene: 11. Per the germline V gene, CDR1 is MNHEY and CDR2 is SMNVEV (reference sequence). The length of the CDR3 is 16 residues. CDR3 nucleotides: TGTGCCAGCAGTTTTATATTAGCGGGAGGGCCGATTGAGCAGTACTTC. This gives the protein CASSFILAGGPIEQYF.

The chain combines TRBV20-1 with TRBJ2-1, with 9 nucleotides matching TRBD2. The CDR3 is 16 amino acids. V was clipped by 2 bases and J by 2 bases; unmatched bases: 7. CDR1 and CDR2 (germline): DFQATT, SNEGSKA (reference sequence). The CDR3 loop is CSARLTLAGPYNEQFF. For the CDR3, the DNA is TGCAGTGCTAGATTGACCCTAGCGGGGCCCTACAATGAGCAGTTCTTC.

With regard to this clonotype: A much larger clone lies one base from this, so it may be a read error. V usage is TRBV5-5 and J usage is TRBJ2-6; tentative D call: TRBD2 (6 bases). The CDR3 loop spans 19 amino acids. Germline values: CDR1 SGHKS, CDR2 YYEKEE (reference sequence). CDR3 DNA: TGTGCCAGCAGCCCGATTTGGGCGGGGCGGGTAGCTGGGGCCAACGTCCTGGCTTTC. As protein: CASSPIWAGRVAGANVLAF.

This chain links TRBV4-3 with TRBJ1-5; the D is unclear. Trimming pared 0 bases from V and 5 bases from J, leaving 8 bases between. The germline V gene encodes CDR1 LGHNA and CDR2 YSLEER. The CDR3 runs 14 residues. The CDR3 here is CASSQESADQPQHF. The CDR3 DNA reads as TGCGCCAGCAGCCAAGAGTCGGCAGATCAGCCCCAGCATTTT.

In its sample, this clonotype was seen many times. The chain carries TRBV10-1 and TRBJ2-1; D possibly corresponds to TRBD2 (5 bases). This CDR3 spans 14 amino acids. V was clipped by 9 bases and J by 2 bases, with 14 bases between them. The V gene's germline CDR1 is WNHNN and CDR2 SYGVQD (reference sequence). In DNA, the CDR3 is TGCGCCAGACCCCCCCGGAGGCCCTACAATGAGCAGTTCTTC. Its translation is CARPPRRPYNEQFF.

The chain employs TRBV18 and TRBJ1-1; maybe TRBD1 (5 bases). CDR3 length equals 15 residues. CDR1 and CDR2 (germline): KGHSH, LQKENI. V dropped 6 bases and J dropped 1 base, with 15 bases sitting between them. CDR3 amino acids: CASSPTGGQNTEAFF. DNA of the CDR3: TGTGCCAGCTCTCCGACCGGGGGTCAGAACACTGAAGCTTTCTTT.

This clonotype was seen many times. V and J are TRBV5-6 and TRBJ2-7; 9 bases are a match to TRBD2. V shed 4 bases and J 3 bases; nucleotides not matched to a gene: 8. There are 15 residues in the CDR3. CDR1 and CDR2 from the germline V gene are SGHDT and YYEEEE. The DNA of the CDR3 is TGTGCCAGCAGCATCCTAGCGGGACCCGGCTACGAGCAGTACTTC. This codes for CASSILAGPGYEQYF.

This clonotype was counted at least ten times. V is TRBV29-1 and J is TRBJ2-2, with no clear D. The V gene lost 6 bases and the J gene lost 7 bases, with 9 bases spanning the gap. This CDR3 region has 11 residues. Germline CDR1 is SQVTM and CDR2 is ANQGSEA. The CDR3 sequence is CSVEKGGELFF. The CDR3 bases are TGCAGCGTAGAAAAGGGCGGGGAGCTGTTTTTT.

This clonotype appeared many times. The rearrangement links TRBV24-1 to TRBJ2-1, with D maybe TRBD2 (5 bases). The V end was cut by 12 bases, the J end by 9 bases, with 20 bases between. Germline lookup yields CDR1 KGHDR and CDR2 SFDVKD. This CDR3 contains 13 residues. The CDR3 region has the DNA TGTGCCTCCATGGTTAGGGAGAGGGTTGAGCAGTTCTTC. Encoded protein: CASMVRERVEQFF.

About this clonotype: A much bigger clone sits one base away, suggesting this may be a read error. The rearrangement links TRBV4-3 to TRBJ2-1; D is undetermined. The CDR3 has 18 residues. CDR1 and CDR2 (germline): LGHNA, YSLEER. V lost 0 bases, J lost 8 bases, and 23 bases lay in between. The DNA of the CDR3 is TGCGCCAGCAGCCAAGATGAACCCTATGGCGGTCTGTACGATGAGCAGTTCTTC. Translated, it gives CASSQDEPYGGLYDEQFF.

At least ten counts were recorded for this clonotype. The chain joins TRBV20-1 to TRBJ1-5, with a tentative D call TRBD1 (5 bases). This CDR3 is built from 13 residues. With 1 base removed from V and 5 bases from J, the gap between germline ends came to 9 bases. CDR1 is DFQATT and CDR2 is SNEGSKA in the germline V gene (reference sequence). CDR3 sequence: CSARATEDQPQHF. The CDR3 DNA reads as TGCAGTGCTAGAGCGACAGAGGATCAGCCCCAGCATTTT.

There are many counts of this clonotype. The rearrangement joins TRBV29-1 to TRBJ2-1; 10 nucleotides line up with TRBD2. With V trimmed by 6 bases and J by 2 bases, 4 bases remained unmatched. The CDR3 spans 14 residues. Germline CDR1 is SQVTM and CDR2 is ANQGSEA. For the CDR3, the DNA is TGCAGCGTGGAAACTAGCGGGGCCTACAATGAGCAGTTCTTC. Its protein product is CSVETSGAYNEQFF.

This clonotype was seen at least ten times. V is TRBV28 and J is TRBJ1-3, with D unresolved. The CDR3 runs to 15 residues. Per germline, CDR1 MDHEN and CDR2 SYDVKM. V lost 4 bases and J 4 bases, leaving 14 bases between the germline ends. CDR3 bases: TGTGCCAGCAGTTCCCCCGTGGGGTCGGGAAACACCATATATTTT. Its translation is CASSSPVGSGNTIYF. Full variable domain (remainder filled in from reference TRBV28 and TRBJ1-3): DVKVTQSSRYLVKRTGEKVFLECVQDMDHENMFWYRQDPGLGLRLIYFSYDVKMKEKGDIPEGYSVSREKKERFSLILESASTNQTSMYLCASSSPVGSGNTIYFGEGSWLTVV.

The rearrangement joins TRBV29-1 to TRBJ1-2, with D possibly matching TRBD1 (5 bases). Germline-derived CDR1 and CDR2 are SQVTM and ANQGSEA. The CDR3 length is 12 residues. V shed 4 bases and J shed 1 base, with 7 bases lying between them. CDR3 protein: CSVGQSNYGYTF. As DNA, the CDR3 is TGCAGCGTTGGACAGAGTAACTATGGCTACACCTTC.

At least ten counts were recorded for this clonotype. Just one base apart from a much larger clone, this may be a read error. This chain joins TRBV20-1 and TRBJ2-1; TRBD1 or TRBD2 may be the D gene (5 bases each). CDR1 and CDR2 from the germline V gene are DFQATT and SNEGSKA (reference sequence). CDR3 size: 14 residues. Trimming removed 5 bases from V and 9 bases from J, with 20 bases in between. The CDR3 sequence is CSAAPLRPGTEQFF. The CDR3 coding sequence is TGCAGTGCTGCCCCACTCCGGCCGGGGACTGAGCAGTTCTTC.